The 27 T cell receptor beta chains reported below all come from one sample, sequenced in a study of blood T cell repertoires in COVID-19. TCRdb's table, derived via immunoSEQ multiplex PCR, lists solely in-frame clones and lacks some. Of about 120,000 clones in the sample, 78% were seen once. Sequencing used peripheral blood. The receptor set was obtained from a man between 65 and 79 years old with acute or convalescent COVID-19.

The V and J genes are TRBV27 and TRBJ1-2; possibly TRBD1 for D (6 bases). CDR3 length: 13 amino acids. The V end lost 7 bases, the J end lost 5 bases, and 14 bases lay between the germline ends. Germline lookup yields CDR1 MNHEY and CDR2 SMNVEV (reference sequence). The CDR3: CASTPRGGYGYTF. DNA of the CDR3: TGTGCCAGCACCCCTAGGGGGGGGTATGGCTACACCTTC.

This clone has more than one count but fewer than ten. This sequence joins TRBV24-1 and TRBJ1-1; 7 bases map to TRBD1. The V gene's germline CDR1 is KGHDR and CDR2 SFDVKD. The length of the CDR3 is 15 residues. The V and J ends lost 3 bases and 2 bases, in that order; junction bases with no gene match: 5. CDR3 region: CATSDPRQGNTEAFF. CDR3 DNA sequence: TGTGCCACCAGTGATCCCAGACAGGGAAACACTGAAGCTTTCTTT.

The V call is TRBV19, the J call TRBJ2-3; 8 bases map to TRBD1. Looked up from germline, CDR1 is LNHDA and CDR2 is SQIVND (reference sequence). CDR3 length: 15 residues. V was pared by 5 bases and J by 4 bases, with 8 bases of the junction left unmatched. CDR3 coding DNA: TGTGCCAGTAGTTTCGGACAGGGAGCGGCAGATACGCAGTATTTT. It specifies CASSFGQGAADTQYF. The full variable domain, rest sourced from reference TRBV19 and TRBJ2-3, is DGGITQSPKYLFRKEGQNVTLSCEQNLNHDAMYWYRQDPGQGLRLIYYSQIVNDFQKGDIAEGYSVSREKKESFPLTVTSAQKNPTAFYLCASSFGQGAADTQYFGPGTRLTVL.

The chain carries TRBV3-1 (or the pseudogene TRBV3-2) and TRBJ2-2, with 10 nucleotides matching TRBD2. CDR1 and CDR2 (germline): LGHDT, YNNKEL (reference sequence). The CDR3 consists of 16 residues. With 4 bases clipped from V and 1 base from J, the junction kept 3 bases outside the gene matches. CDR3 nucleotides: TGTGCCAGCAGCCCCTGGACTAGCGGGAACACCGGGGAGCTGTTTTTT. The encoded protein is CASSPWTSGNTGELFF.

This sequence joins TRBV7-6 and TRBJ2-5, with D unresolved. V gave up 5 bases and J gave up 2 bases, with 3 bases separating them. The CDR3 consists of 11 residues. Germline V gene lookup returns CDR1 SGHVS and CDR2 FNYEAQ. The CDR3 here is CASSPQETQYF. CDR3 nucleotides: TGTGCCAGCAGCCCACAAGAGACCCAGTACTTC.

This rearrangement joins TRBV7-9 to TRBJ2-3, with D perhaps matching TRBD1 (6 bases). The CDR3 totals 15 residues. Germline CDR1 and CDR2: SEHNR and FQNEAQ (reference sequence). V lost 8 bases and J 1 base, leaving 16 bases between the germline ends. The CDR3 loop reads CASGTGTTRTDTQYF. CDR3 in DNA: TGTGCCAGCGGTACCGGGACAACTCGCACAGATACGCAGTATTTT.

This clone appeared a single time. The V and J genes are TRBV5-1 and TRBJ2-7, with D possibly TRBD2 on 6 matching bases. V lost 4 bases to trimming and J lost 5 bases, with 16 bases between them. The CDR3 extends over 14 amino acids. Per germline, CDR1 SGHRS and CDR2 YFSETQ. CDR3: CASSAGGVGNEQYF. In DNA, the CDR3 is TGCGCCAGCAGCGCCGGGGGAGTTGGCAACGAGCAGTACTTC. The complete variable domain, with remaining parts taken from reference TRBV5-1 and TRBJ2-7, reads KAGVTQTPRYLIKTRGQQVTLSCSPISGHRSVSWYQQTPGQGLQFLFEYFSETQRNKGNFPGRFSGRQFSNSRSEMNVSTLELGDSALYLCASSAGGVGNEQYFGPGTRLTVT.

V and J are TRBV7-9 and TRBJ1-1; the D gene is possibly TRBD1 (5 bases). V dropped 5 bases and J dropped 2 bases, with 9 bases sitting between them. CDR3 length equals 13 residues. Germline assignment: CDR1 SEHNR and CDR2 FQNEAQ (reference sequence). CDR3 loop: CASSTQANTEAFF. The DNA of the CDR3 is TGTGCCAGCAGCACACAGGCTAACACTGAAGCTTTCTTT.

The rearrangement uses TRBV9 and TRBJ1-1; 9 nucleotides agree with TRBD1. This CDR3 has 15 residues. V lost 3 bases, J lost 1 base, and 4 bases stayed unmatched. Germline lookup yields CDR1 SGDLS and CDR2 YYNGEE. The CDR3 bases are TGTGCCAGCAGCGCCCTGACAGGGGGGAACACTGAAGCTTTCTTT. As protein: CASSALTGGNTEAFF.

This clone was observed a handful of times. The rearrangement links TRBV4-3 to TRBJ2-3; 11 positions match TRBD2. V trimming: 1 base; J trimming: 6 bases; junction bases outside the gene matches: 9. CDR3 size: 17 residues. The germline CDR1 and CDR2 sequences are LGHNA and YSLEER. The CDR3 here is CASSQGLSGGALDTQYF. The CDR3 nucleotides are TGCGCCAGCAGCCAAGGTCTTAGCGGGGGGGCTCTGGATACGCAGTATTTT.

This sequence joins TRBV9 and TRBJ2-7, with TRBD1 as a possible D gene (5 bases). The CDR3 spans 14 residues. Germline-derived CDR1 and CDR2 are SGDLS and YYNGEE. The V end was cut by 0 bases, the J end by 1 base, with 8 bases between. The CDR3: CASSVGPGSYEQYF. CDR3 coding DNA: TGTGCCAGCAGCGTAGGTCCAGGGTCCTACGAGCAGTACTTC.

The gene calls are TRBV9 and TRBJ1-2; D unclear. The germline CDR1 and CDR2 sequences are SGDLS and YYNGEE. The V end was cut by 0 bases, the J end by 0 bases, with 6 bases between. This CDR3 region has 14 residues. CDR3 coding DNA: TGTGCCAGCAGCGTAGTCCCCACTAACTATGGCTACACCTTC. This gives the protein CASSVVPTNYGYTF.

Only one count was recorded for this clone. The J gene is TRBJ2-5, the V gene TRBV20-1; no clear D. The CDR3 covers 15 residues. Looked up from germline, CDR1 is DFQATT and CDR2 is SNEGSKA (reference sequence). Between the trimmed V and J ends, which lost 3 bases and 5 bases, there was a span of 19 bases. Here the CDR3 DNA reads TGCAGTGCTAGTCAGAGTGGAGACCCCCGGGAGACCCAGTACTTC. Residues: CSASQSGDPRETQYF.

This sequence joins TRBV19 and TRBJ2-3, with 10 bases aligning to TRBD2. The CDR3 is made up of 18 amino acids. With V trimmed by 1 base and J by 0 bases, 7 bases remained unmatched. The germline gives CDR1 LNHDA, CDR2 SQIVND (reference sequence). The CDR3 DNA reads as TGTGCCAGTAGTATAGGGGTTGGTAGCGGGGGGAGCACAGATACGCAGTATTTT. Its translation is CASSIGVGSGGSTDTQYF. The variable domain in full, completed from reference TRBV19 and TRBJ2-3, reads DGGITQSPKYLFRKEGQNVTLSCEQNLNHDAMYWYRQDPGQGLRLIYYSQIVNDFQKGDIAEGYSVSREKKESFPLTVTSAQKNPTAFYLCASSIGVGSGGSTDTQYFGPGTRLTVL.

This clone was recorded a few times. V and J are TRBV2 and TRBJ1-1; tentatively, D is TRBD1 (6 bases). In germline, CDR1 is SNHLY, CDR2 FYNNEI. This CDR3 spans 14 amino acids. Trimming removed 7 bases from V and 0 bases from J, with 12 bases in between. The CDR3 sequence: CASITGTLNTEAFF. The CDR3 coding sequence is TGTGCCAGCATTACCGGGACATTGAACACTGAAGCTTTCTTT.

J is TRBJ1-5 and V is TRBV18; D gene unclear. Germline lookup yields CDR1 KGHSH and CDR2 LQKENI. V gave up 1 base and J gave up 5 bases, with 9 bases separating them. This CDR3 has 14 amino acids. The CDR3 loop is CASSPLEIDQPQHF. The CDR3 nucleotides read TGTGCCAGCTCACCACTAGAGATAGATCAGCCCCAGCATTTT.

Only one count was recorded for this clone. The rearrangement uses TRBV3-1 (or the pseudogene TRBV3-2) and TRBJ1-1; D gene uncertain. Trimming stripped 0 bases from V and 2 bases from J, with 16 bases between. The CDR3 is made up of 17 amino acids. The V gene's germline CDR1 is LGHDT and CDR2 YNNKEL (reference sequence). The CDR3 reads CASSQEGRGFSNTEAFF. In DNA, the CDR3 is TGTGCCAGCAGCCAAGAAGGTCGAGGATTCTCCAACACTGAAGCTTTCTTT.

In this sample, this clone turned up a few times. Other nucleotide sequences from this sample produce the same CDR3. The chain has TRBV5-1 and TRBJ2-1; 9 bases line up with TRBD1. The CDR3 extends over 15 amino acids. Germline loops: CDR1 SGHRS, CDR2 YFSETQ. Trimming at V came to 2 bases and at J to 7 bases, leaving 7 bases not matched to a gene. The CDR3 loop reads CASSLEGTGFNEQFF. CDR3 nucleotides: TGCGCCAGCAGCTTAGAAGGGACAGGGTTTAATGAGCAGTTCTTC.

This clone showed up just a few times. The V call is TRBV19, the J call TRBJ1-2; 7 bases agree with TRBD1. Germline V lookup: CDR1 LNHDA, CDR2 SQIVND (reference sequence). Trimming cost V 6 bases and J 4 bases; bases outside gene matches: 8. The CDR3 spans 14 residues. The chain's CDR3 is CASRADRTSYGYTF. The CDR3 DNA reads TGTGCCAGTAGAGCGGACAGGACATCCTATGGCTACACCTTC.

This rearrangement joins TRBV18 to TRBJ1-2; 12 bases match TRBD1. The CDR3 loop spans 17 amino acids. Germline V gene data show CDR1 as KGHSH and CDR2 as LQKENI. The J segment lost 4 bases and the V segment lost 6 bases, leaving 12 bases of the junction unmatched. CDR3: CASSHQGDRGRTYGYTF. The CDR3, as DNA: TGTGCCAGCTCGCACCAGGGGGACAGGGGGCGCACCTATGGCTACACCTTC. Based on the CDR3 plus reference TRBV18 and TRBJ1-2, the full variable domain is NAGVMQNPRHLVRRRGQEARLRCSPMKGHSHVYWYRQLPEEGLKFMVYLQKENIIDESGMPKERFSAEFPKEGPSILRIQQVVRGDSAAYFCASSHQGDRGRTYGYTFGSGTRLTVV.

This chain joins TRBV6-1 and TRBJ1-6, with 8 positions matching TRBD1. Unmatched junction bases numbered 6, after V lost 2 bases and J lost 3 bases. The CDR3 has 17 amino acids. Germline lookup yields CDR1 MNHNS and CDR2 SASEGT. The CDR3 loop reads CASSERSTGGYNSPLHF. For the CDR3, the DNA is TGTGCCAGCAGTGAACGATCCACAGGGGGCTATAATTCACCCCTCCACTTT.

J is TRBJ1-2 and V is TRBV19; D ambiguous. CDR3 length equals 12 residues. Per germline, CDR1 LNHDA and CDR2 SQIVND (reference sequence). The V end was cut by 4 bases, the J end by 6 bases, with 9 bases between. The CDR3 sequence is CASSTGRDGYTF. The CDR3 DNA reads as TGTGCCAGTAGTACGGGAAGGGATGGCTACACCTTC.

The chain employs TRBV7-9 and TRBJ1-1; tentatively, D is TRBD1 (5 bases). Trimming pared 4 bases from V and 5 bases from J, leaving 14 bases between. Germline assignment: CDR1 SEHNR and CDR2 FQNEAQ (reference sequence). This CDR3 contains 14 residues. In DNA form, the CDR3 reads TGTGCCAGCAGCTCCCAGGGTGGAGGGACTGAAGCTTTCTTT. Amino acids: CASSSQGGGTEAFF. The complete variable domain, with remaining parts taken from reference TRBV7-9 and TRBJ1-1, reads DTGVSQNPRHKITKRGQNVTFRCDPISEHNRLYWYRQTLGQGPEFLTYFQNEAQLEKSRLLSDRFSAERPKGSFSTLEIQRTEQGDSAMYLCASSSQGGGTEAFFGQGTRLTVV.

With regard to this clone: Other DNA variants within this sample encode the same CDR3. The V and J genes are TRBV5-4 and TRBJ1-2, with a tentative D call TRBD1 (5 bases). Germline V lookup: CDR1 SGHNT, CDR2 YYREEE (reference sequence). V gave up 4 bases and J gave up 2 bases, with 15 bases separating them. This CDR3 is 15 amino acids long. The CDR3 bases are TGTGCCAGCAGCCTTGTTGGGGGGTCCAACTATGGCTACACCTTC. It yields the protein CASSLVGGSNYGYTF.

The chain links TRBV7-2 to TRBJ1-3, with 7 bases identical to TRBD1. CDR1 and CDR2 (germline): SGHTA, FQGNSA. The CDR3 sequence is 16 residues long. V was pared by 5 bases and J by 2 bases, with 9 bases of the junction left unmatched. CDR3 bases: TGTGCCAGCAGCCCATACAGGGGTTCAACTGGAAACACCATATATTTT. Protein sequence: CASSPYRGSTGNTIYF.

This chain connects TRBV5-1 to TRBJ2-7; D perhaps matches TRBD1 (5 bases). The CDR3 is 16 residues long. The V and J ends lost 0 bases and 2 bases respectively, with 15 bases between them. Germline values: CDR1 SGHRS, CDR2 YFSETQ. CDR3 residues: CASSLAVTGETYEQYF. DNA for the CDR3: TGCGCCAGCAGCTTGGCCGTAACAGGAGAGACCTACGAGCAGTACTTC. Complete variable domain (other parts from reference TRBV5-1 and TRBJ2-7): KAGVTQTPRYLIKTRGQQVTLSCSPISGHRSVSWYQQTPGQGLQFLFEYFSETQRNKGNFPGRFSGRQFSNSRSEMNVSTLELGDSALYLCASSLAVTGETYEQYFGPGTRLTVT.

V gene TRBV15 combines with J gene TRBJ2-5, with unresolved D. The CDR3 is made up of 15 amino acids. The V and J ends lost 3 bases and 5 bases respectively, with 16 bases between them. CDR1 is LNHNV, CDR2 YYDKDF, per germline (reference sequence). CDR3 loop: CATSSDPNRRETQYF. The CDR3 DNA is TGTGCCACCAGCAGTGATCCGAACAGACGGGAGACCCAGTACTTC. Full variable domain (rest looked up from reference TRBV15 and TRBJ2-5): DAMVIQNPRYQVTQFGKPVTLSCSQTLNHNVMYWYQQKSSQAPKLLFHYYDKDFNNEADTPDNFQSRRPNTSFCFLDIRSPGLGDTAMYLCATSSDPNRRETQYFGPGTRLLVL.